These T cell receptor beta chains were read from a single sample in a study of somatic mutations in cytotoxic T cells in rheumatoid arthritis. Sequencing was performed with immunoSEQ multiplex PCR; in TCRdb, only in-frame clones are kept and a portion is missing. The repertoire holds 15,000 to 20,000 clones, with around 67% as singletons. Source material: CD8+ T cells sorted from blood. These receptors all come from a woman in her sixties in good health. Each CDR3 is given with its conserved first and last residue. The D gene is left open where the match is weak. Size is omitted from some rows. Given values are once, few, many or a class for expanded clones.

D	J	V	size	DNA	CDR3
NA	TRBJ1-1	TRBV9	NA	TGTGCCAGCAAGGCGGACTTGAACACTGAAGCTTTCTTT	CASKADLNTEAFF
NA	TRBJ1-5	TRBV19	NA	TGTGCCAGTAGTATATGGGAGGGTGATCAGCCCCAGCATTTT	CASSIWEGDQPQHF
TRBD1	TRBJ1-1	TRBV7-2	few	TGTGCCAGCAGCTTAAGACAGGGTGGTTCCACTGAAGCTTTCTTT	CASSLRQGGSTEAFF
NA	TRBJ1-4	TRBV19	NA	TGTGCCAGTAGTATCTCCAACAACAGGCGAACTAATGAAAAACTGTTTTTT	CASSISNNRRTNEKLFF
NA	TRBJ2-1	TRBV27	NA	TGTGCCAGCAGGGGGGGCTCGGGCTCCTACAATGAGCAGTTCTTC	CASRGGSGSYNEQFF
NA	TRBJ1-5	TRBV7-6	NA	TGTGCCAGCAGCTTGGGGAGGAATCAGCCCCAGCATTTT	CASSLGRNQPQHF
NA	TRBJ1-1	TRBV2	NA	TGTGCCAGCTGCGGGGGGGAGGGCACTGAAGCTTTCTTT	CASCGGEGTEAFF
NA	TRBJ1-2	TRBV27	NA	TGTGCCAGCAGTCTATCCGGACAGAACTATGGCTACACCTTC	CASSLSGQNYGYTF
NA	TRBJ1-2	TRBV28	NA	TGTGCCAGCGACGGGCCCCGACAGGATAACTATGGCTACACCTTC	CASDGPRQDNYGYTF
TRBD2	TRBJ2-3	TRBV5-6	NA	TGTGCCAGCAGCTTGGGGCTAGCGGGGGACACAGATACGCAGTATTTT	CASSLGLAGDTDTQYF
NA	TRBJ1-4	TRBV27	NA	TGTGCCAGCAGTTTAGGGTCAGCTAATGAAAAACTGTTTTTT	CASSLGSANEKLFF
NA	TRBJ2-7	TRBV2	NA	TGTGCCAGCAGTGGGGGGACACTTTTCTACGAGCAGTACTTC	CASSGGTLFYEQYF
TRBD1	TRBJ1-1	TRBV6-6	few	TGTGCCAGCAGCCCCCGGACAGGGACCCCTAGTCTCTTT	CASSPRTGTPSLF
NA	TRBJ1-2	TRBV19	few	TGTGCCAGTCTCGGGGGTATAGGCTACACCTTC	CASLGGIGYTF
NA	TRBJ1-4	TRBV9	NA	TGTGCCAGCAGCGTATCGGGGGAACCTCCTAATGAAAAACTGTTTTTT	CASSVSGEPPNEKLFF
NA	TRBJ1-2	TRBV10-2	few	TGCGCCAGCAGTGAGGACGGCGCGCGAAGCTACACCTTC	CASSEDGARSYTF
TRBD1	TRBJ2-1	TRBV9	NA	TGTGCCAGCAGCGCCTCCGGGACAGGGACCCCGCAGTTCTTC	CASSASGTGTPQFF
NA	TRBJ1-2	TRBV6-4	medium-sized	TGTGCCAGCAGTCCGGGACCGTCTGGCTATGGCTACACCTTC	CASSPGPSGYGYTF
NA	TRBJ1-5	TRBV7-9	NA	TGTGCCAGCAGCGATAGTGGGCCCCAGCATTTT	CASSDSGPQHF
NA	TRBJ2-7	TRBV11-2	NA	TGTGCCAGCAGCTATGGGAGTTACGAGCAGTACTTC	CASSYGSYEQYF
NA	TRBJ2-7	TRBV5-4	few	TGTGCCAGCAGCTTGGGTCGAGGGTCCGACGAGCAGTACTTC	CASSLGRGSDEQYF
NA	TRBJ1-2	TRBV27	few	TGTGCCAGCAGTTTGGCCATAGGGGGGGCGTATGGCTACACCTTC	CASSLAIGGAYGYTF
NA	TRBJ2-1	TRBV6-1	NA	TGTGCCAGCAGTGAGGGACGCTCTAAGAATGAGCAGTTCTTC	CASSEGRSKNEQFF
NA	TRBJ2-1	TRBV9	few	TGTGCCAGCGCTCCCGAGCAGTTCTTC	CASAPEQFF
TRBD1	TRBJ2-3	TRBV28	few	TGTGCCAGCAGCCCGGACAGGGTAGGGGCAGATACGCAGTATTTT	CASSPDRVGADTQYF
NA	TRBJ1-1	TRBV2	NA	TGTGCCAGCAGTGAAGTGGGGGGACTGGACACTGAAGCTTTCTTT	CASSEVGGLDTEAFF
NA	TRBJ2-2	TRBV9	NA	TGTGCCAGCAGCGTTCAGAGGAACACCGGGGAGCTGTTTTTT	CASSVQRNTGELFF
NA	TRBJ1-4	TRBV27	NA	TGTGCCAGCAGTTTATTTCCCAGGACTAATGAAAAACTGTTTTTT	CASSLFPRTNEKLFF
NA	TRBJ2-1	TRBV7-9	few	TGTGCCAGCAGCTTAGTACAGGGCGCCTACAATGAGCAGTTCTTC	CASSLVQGAYNEQFF
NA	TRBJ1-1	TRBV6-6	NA	TGTGCCAGCAGCCTGAGAACTGAAGCTTTCTTT	CASSLRTEAFF
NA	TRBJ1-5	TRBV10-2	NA	TGCGCCAGCAGTGAGTCAAGGGGTAGCAATCAGCCCCAGCATTTT	CASSESRGSNQPQHF
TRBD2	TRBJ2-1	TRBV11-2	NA	TGTGCCAGCAGCTTAGGGTTTCGCGGGAGGACCTACAATGAGCAGTTCTTC	CASSLGFRGRTYNEQFF
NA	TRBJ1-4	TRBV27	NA	TGTGCCAGCAGTTCTGAACCTAATGAAAAACTGTTTTTT	CASSSEPNEKLFF
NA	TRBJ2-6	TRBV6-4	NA	TGTGCCAGCAGTGACAGGTCTAGTGGGGCCAACGTCCTGACTTTC	CASSDRSSGANVLTF
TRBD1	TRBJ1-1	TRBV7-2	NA	TGTGCCAGCAGCTCCAGGACAGGGGGACTACCATTCATGAACACTGAAGCTTTCTTT	CASSSRTGGLPFMNTEAFF
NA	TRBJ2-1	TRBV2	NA	TGTGCCAGCAGGCCCGGGACCCTCGGGCAGTTCTTC	CASRPGTLGQFF
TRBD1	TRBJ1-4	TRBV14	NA	TGTGCCAGCAGCCCAGGACAGGCAACTAATGAAAAACTGTTTTTT	CASSPGQATNEKLFF
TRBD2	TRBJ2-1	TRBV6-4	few	TGTGCCAGCAGTGATTCGAGCGGGGATCGCAATGAGCAGTTCTTC	CASSDSSGDRNEQFF
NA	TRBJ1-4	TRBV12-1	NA	TGTGCCAGCATCGCGAGTATTGGTGAAAAACTGTTTTTT	CASIASIGEKLFF
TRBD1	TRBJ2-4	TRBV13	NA	TGTGCCAGCAGCTCAAGACAGGGGGGGGCCAAAAACATTCAGTACTTC	CASSSRQGGAKNIQYF
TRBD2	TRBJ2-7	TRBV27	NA	TGTGCCAGCAGTTTAGCGGGAGTCACCTACGAGCAGTACTTC	CASSLAGVTYEQYF
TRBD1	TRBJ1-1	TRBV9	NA	TGTGCCAGCAGACAGGGGGCGGGCACTGAAGCTTTCTTT	CASRQGAGTEAFF
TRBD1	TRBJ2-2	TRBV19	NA	TGTGCCAGCAGCACCGACAGGGTGAGCAACACCGGGGAGCTGTTTTTT	CASSTDRVSNTGELFF
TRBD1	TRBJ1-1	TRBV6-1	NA	TGTGCCAGCAGTGAATTGGACAGGGGGGCTTTCTTT	CASSELDRGAFF
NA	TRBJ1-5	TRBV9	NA	TGTGCCAGCAGCCCGGGGGGAAGCAATCAGCCCCAGCATTTT	CASSPGGSNQPQHF
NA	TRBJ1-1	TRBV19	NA	TGTGCCAGTACTTTCGGCCAGAACACTGAAGCTTTCTTT	CASTFGQNTEAFF
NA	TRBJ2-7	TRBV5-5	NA	TGTGCCAGCAGCCGGGAGGGGGGGACAGCTAGCTACGAGCAGTACTTC	CASSREGGTASYEQYF
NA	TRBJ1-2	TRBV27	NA	TGTGCCAGCAGTTTGCAGCCAAGGGCTTATGGCTACACCTTC	CASSLQPRAYGYTF
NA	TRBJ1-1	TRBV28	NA	TGTGCCAGCAGCCCTCTCGCCGGGGTGGCGAACACTGAAGCTTTCTTT	CASSPLAGVANTEAFF
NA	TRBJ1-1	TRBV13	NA	TGTGCCAGCAGCCTTAGGGGATGGAACACTGAAGCTTTCTTT	CASSLRGWNTEAFF
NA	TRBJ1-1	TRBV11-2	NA	TGTGCCACCACCGTCGGCGGGGCGTATGAAGCTTTCTTT	CATTVGGAYEAFF
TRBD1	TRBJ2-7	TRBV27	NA	TGTGCCAGCAGTTTACCGGGACAGGGTACCTACGAGCAGTACTTC	CASSLPGQGTYEQYF
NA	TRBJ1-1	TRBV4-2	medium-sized	TGTGCCAGCAGCCAAGACCACAGTTTGCGGAACACTGAAGCTTTCTTT	CASSQDHSLRNTEAFF
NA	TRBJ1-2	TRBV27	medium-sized	TGTGCCAGCAGTTTATCGCCCAGCACTGGGGCCTATGGCTACACCTTC	CASSLSPSTGAYGYTF
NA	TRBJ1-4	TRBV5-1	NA	TGCGCCAGCAGCTTCGGGAATGAAAAACTGTTTTTT	CASSFGNEKLFF
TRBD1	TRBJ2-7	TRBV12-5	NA	TGTGCTAGTGGCCCTGGGACAGGGAGACGCGAGCAGTACTTC	CASGPGTGRREQYF
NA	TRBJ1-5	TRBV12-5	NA	TGTGCTAGTGGTTTGTCGATCAATCAGCCCCAGCATTTT	CASGLSINQPQHF
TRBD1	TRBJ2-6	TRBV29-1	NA	TGCAGCGTCACCGGGACAGGGGGCTCCTCCTCTGGGGCCAACGTCCTGACTTTC	CSVTGTGGSSSGANVLTF
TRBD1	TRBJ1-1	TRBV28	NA	TGTGCCAGCAGGTCCGGACAGGGGCGGACTGAAGCTTTCTTT	CASRSGQGRTEAFF